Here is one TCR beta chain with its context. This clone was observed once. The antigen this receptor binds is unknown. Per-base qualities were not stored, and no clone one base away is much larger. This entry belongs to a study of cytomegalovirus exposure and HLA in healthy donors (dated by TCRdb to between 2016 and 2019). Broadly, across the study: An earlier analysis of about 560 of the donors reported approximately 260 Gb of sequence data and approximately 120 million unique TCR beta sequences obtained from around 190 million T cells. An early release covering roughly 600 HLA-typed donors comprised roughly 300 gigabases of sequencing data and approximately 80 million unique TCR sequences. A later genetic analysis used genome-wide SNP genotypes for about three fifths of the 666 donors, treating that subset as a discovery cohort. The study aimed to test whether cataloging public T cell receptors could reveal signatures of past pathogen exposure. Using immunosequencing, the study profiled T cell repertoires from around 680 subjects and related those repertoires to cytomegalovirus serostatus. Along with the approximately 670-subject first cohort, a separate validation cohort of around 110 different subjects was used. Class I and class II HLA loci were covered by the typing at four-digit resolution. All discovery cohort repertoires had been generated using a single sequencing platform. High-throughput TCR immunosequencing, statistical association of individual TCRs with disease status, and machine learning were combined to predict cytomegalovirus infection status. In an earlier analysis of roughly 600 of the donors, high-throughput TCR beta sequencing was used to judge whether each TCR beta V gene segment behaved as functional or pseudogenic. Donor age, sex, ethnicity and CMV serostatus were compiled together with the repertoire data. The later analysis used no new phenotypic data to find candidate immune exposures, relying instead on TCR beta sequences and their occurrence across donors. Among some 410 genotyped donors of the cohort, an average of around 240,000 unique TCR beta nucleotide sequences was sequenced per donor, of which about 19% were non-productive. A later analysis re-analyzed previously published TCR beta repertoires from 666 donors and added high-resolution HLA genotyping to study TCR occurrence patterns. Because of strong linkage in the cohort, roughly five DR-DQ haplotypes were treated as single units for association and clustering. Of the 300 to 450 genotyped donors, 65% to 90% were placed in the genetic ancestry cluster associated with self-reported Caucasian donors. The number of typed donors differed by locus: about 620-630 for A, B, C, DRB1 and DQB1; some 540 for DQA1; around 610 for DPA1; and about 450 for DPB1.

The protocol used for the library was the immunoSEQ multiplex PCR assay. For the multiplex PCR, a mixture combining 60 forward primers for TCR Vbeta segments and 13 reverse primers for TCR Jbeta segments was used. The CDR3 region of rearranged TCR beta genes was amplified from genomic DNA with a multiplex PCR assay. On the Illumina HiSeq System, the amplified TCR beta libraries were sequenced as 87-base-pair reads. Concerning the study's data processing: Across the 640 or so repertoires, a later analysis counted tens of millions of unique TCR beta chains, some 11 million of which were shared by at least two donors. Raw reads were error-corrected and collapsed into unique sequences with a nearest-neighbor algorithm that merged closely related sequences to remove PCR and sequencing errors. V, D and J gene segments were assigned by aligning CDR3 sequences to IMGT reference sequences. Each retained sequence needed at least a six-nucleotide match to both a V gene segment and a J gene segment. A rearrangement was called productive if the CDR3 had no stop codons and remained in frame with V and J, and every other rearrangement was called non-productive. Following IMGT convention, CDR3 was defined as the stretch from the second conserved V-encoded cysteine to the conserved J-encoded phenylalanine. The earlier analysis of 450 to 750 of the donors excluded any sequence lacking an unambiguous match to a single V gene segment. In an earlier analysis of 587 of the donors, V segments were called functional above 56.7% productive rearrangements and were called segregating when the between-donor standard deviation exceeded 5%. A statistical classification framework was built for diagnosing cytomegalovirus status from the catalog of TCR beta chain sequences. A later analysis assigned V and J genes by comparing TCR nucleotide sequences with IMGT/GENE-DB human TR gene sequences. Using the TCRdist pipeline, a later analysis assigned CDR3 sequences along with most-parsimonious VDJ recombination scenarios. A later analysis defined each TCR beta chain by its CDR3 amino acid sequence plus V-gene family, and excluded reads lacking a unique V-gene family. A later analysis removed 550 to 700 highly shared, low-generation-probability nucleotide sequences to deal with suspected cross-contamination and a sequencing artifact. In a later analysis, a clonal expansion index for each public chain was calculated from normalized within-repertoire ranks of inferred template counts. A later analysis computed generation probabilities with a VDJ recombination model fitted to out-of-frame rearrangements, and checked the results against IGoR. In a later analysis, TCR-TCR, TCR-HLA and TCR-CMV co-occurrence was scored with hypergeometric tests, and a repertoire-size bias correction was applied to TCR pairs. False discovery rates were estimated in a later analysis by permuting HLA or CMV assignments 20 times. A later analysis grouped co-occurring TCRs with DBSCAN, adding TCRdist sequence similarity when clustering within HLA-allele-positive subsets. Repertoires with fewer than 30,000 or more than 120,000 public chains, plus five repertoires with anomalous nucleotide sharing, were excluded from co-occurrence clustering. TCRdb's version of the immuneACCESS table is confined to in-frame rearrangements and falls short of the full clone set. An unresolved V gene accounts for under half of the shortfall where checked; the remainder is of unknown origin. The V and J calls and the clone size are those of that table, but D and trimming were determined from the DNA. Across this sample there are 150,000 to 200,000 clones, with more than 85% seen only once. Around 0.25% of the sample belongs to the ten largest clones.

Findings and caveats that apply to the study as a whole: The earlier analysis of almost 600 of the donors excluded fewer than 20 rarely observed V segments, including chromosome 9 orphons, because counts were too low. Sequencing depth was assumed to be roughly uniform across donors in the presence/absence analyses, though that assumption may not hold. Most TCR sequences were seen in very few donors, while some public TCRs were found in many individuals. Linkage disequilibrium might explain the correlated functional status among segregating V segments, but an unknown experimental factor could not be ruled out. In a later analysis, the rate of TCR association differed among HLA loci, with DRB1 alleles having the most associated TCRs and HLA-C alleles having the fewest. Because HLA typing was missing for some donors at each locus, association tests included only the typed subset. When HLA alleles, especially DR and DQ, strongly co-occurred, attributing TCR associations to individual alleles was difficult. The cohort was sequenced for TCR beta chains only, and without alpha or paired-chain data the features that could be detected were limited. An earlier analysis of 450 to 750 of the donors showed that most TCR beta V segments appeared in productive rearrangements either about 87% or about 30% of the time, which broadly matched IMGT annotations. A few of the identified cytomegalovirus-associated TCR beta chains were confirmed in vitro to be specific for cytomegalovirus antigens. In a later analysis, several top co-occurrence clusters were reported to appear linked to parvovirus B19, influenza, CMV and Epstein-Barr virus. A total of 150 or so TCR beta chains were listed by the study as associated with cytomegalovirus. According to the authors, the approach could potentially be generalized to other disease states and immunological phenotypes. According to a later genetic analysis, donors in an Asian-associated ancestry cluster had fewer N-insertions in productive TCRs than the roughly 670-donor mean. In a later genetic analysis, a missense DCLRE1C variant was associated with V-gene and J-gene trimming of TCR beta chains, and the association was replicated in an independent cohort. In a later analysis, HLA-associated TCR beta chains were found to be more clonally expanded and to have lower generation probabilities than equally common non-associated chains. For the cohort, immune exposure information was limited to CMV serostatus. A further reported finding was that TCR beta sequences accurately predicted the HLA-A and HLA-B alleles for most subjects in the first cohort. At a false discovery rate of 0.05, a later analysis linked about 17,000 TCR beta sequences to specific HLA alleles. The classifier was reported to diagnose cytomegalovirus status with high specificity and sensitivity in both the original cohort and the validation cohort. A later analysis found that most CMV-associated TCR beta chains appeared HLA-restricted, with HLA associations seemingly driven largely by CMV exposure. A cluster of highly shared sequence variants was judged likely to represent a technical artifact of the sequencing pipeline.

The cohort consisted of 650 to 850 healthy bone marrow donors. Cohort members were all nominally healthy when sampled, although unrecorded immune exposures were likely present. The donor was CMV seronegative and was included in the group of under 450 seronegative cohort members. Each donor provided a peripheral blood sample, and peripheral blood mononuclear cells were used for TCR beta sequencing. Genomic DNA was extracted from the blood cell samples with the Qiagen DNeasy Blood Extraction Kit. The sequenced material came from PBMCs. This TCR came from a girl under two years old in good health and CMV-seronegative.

The nucleotide sequence reads TGTGCCAGCAGATCCCGAGCGGGAGAACGGGAGACCCAGTACTTC. It translates as CASRSRAGERETQYF. Recombination connected TRBV6-1 to TRBJ2-5; 8 nucleotides in the junction match TRBD2. In the germline V gene, CDR1 corresponds to MNHNS and CDR2 to SASEGT. Inclusive of the bounding cysteine and phenylalanine, the CDR3 is 15 residues long. The entry retains the CDR3 DNA only, 45 bases that are in frame from base 1. Germline trimming: 6 bases from V, 5 bases from J; junction bases outside gene matches: 11.